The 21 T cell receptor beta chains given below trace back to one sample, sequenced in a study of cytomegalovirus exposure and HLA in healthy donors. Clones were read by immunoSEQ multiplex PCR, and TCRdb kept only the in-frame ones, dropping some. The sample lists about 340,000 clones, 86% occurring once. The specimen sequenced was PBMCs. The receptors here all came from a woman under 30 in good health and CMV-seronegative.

CDR3 coding DNA: TGTGCCAGCAGTTCCCCAAACACGAACACCGGGGAGCTGTTTTTT. It encodes CASSSPNTNTGELFF. The V and J genes are TRBV27 and TRBJ2-2; D unclear. V dropped 4 bases and J dropped 0 bases, with 9 bases sitting between them. Looked up from germline, CDR1 is MNHEY and CDR2 is SMNVEV (reference sequence). This CDR3 has 15 residues.

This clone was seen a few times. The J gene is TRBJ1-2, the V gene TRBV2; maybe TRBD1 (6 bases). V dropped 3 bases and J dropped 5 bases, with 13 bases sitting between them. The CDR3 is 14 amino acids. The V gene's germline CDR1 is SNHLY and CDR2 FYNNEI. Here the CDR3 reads CASSDGQGMYGYTF. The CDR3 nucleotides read TGTGCCAGCAGTGATGGGCAGGGGATGTATGGCTACACCTTC. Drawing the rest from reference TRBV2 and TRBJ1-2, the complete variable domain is EPEVTQTPSHQVTQMGQEVILRCVPISNHLYFYWYRQILGQKVEFLVSFYNNEISEKSEIFDDQFSVERPDGSNFTLKIRSTKLEDSAMYFCASSDGQGMYGYTFGSGTRLTVV.

The CDR3 sequence is CASSLSTGDKNIQYF. CDR3 coding DNA: TGTGCCAGCAGCTTGAGTACGGGGGACAAAAACATTCAGTACTTC. V is TRBV5-6 and J is TRBJ2-4; maybe TRBD2 (6 bases). CDR1 and CDR2 from the germline V gene are SGHDT and YYEEEE. The V gene lost 1 base and the J gene lost 3 bases, with 11 bases spanning the gap. The CDR3 sequence is 15 residues long.

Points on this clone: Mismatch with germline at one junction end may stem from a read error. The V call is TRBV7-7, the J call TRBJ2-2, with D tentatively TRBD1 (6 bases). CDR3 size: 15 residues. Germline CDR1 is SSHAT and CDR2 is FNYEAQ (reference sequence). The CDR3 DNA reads TGTGCTAGCAGCGAACAGGGACCGTTCACCGGGGAGCTGTTTTTT. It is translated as CASSEQGPFTGELFF.

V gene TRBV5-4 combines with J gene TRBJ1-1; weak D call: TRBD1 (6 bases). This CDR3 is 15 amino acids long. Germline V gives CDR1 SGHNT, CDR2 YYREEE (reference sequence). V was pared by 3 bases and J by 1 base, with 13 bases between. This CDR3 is CASSSQGIGNTEAFF. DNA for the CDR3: TGTGCCAGCAGCTCACAGGGAATTGGGAACACTGAAGCTTTCTTT.

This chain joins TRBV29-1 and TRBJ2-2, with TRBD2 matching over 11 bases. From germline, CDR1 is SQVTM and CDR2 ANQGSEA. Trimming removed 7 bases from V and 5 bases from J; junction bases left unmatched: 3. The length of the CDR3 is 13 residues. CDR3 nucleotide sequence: TGCAGCGGTCGACTAGCGGGAACCGGGGAGCTGTTTTTT. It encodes CSGRLAGTGELFF.

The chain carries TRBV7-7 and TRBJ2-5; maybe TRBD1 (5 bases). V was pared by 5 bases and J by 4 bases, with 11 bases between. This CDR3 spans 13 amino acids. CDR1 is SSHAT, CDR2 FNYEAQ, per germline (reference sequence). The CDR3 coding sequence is TGTGCCAGCAGCCCAGGGTGGGGAGAGACCCAGTACTTC. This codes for CASSPGWGETQYF.

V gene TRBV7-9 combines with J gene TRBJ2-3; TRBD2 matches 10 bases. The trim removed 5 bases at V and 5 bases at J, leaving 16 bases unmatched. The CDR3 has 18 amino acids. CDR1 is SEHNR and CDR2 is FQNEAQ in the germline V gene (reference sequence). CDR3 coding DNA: TGTGCCAGCAGCCGACGAGCGGGAGGGCCACGGCAGAGAGATACGCAGTATTTT. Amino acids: CASSRRAGGPRQRDTQYF.

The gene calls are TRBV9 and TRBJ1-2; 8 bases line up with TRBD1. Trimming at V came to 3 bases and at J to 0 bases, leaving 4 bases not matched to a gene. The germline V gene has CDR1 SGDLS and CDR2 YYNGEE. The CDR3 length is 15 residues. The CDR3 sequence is CASSEGTGANYGYTF. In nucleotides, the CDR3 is TGTGCCAGCAGCGAGGGGACAGGAGCTAACTATGGCTACACCTTC.

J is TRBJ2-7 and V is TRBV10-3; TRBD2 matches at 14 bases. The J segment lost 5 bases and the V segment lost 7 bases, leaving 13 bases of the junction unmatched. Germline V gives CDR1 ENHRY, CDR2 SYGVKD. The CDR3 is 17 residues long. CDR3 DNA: TGTGCCATCAATCCCCGACTAGCGGGAGGGTCCCTTGACGAGCAGTACTTC. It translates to CAINPRLAGGSLDEQYF.

CDR3 sequence reads: CASSRGLAVHTGELFF. CDR3 nucleotides: TGTGCCAGCAGCCGGGGACTAGCGGTACACACCGGGGAGCTGTTTTTT. V is TRBV9 and J is TRBJ2-2; TRBD2 matches 11 bases. Germline V lookup: CDR1 SGDLS, CDR2 YYNGEE. The CDR3 has 16 amino acids. Unmatched junction bases numbered 5, after V lost 4 bases and J lost 3 bases.

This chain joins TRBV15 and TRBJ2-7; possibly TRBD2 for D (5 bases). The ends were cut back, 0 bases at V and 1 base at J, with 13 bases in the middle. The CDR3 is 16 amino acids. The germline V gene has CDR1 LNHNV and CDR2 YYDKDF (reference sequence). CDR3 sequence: CATSRDVGVPSYEQYF. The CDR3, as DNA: TGTGCCACCAGCAGAGATGTGGGAGTACCTTCCTACGAGCAGTACTTC.

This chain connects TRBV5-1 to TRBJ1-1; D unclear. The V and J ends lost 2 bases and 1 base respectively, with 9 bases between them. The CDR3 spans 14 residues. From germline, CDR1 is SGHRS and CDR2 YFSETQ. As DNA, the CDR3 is TGCGCCAGCAGCTTCGTTGAGCGGAACACTGAAGCTTTCTTT. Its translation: CASSFVERNTEAFF.

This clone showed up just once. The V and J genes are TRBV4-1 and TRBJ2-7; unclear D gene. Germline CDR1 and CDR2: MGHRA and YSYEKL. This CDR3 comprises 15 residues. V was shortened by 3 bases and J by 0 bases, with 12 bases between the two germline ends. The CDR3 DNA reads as TGCGCCAGCAGCCACCCCGTCGGAGTCTCCTACGAGCAGTACTTC. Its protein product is CASSHPVGVSYEQYF.

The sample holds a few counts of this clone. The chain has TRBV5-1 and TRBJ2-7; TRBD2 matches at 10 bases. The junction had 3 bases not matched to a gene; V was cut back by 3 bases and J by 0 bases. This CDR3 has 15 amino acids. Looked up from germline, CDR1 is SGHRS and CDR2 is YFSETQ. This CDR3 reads CASSSLAGDSYEQYF. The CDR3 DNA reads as TGCGCCAGCAGCTCCCTAGCGGGAGACTCCTACGAGCAGTACTTC.

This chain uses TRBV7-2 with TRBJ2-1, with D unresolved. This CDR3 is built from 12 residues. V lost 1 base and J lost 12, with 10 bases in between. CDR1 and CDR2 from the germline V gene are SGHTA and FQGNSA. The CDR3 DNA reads TGTGCCAGCAGCTTAGATTCAGGTTCGCAGTTCTTC. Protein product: CASSLDSGSQFF.

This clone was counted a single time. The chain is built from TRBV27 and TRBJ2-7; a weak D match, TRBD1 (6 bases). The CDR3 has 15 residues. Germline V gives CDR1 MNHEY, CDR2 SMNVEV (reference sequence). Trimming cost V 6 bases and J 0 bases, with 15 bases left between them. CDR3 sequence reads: CASRLRDMSSYEQYF. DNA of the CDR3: TGTGCCAGCAGACTAAGGGACATGAGCTCCTACGAGCAGTACTTC.

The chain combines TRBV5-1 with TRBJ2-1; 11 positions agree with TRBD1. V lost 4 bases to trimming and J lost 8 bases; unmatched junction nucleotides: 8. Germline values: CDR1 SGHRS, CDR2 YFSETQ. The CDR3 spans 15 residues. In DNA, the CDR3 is TGCGCCAGCAGCCCCGGACAGGGGGCTCTTTATGAGCAGTTCTTC. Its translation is CASSPGQGALYEQFF.

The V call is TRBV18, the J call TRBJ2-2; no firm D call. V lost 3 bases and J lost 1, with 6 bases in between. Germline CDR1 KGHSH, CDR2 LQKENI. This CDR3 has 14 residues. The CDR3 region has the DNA TGTGCCAGCTCACCCCCGGGGAACACCGGGGAGCTGTTTTTT. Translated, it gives CASSPPGNTGELFF. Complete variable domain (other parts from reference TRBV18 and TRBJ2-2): NAGVMQNPRHLVRRRGQEARLRCSPMKGHSHVYWYRQLPEEGLKFMVYLQKENIIDESGMPKERFSAEFPKEGPSILRIQQVVRGDSAAYFCASSPPGNTGELFFGEGSRLTVL.

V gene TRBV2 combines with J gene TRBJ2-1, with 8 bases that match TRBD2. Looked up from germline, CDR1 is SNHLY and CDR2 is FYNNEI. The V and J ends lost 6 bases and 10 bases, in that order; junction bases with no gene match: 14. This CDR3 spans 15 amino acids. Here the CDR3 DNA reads TGTGCCAGCAGACAGACTAGCGTGGTCGTCGTGGAGCAGTTCTTC. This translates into CASRQTSVVVVEQFF.

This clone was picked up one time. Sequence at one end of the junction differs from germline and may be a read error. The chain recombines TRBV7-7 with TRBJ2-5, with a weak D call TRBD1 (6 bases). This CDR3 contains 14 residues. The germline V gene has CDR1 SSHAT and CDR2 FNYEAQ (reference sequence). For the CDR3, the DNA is TGTGCTAGCAGCACTGACAGGTTTGGGGAGACCCAGTACTTC. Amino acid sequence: CASSTDRFGETQYF.